The clone carrying this T cell receptor beta chain was counted many times. The antigen remains undetermined. Researchers report isolating at least 6 million PBMCs per sample. A second PCR of roughly 6 to 12 cycles used a sample-barcoded 5' primer and a J-beta primer mix. Every cDNA molecule carried a tag from a template-switch adaptor bearing 12 random nucleotides. Each of the samples gave a minimum of 3 million paired-end reads that contained CDR3. One entry per CDR3 protein, called by TCRdb with MiXCR from the 5' RACE reads. The table includes 550,000 to 750,000 distinct CDR3 sequences, 21% detected once. Germline-derived CDR1 and CDR2 are SNHLY and FYNNEI. The CDR3 contains 11 residues. V dropped 1 base and J dropped 10 bases, with 7 bases sitting between them. The data stem from a study of blood T cells in healthy people across ages. Study-wide results and limits: Naive CD4+ cells and diversity were both higher in long-lived donors than in aged donors.

Material for sequencing was blood. This receptor was identified in a man between 65 and 80 years old in good health. The chain combines TRBV2 with TRBJ1-1; D is unresolved. CDR3: CASSEGPRAFF. The CDR3 DNA reads as TGTGCCAGCAGTGAAGGCCCCAGAGCTTTCTTT.